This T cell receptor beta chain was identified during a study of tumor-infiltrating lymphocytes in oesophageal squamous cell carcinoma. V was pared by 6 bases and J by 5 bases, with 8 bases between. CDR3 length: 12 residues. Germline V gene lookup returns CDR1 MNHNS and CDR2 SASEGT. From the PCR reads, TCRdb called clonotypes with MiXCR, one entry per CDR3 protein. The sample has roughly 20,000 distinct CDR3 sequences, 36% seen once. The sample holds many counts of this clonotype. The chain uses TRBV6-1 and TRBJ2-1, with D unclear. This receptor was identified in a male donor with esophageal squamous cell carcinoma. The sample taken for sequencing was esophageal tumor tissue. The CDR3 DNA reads TGTGCCAGCAGGATACGAGACAATGAGCAGTTCTTC. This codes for CASRIRDNEQFF.